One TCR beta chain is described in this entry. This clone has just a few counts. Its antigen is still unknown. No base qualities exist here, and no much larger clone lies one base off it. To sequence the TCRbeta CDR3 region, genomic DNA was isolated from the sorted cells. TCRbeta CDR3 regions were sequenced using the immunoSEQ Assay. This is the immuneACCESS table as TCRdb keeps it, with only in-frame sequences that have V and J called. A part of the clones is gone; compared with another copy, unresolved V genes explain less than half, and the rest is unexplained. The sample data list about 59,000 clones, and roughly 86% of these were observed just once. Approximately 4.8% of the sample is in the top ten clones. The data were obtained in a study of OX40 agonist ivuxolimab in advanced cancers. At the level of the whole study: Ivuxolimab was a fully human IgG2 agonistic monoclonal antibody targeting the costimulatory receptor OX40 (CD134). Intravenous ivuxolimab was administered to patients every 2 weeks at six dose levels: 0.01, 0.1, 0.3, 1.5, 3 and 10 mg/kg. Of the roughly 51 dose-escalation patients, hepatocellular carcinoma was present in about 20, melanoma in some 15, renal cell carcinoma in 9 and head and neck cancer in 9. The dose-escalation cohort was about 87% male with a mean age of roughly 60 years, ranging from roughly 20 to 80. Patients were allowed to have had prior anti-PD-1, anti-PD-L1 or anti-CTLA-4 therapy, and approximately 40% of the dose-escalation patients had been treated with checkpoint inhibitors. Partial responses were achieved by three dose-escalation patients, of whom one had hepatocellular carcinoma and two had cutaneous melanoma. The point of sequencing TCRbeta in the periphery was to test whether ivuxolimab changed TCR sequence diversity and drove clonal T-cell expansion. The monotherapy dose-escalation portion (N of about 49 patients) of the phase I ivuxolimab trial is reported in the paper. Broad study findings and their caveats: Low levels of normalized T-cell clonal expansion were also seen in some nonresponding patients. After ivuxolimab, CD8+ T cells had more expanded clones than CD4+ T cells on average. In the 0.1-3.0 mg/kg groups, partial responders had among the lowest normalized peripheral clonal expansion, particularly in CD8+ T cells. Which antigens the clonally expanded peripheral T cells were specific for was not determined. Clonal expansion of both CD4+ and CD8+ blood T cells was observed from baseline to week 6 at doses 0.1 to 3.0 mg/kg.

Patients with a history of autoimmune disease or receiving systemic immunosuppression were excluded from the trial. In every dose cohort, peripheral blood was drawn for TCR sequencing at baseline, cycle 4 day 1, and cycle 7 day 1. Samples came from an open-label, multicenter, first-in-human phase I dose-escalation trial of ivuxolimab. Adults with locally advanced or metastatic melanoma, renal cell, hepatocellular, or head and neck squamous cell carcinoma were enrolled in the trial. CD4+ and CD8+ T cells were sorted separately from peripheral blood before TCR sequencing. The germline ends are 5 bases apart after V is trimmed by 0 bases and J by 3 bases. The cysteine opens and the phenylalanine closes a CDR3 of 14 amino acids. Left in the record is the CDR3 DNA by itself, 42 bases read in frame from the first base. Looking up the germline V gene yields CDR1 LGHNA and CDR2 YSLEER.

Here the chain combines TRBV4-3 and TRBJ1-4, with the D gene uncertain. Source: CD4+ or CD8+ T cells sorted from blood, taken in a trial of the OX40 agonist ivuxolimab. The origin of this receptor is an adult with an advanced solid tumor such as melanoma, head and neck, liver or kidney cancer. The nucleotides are TGCGCCAGCAGCCAAGAGCCAGCTAATGAAAAACTGTTTTTT. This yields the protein CASSQEPANEKLFF.